The entry that follows covers one T cell receptor (beta chain) sequence. PBMCs were collected from a 10 ml volume of fresh peripheral blood. The CDR3 loop spans 18 amino acids. Losses at the gene ends were 0 bases for V and 4 bases for J; bases not matched to a gene: 12. Germline V gene lookup returns CDR1 LNHNV and CDR2 YYDKDF (reference sequence). The sample belongs to a study of T cells in Graves' hyperthyroidism and ophthalmopathy. The investigators amplified TCR beta CDR3 regions from RNA transcripts. TCR CDR3 underwent first-round RT-PCR with the HTBI primer set. TCRdb processed the multiplex PCR reads anew with MiXCR; each CDR3 protein has one entry. The sample has roughly 420,000 distinct CDR3 sequences; around 13% are singletons.

Sequencing was carried out using blood. This receptor was identified in a woman under 30 with Graves' hyperthyroidism. The chain has TRBV15 and TRBJ2-3, with 8 bases identical to TRBD1. CDR3 sequence: CATSRDRRQGPPPDTQYF. The CDR3 DNA reads as TGTGCCACCAGCAGAGATAGGAGACAGGGGCCCCCCCCAGATACGCAGTATTTT. Using reference TRBV15 and TRBJ2-3 for the parts outside the CDR3, the full variable domain is DAMVIQNPRYQVTQFGKPVTLSCSQTLNHNVMYWYQQKSSQAPKLLFHYYDKDFNNEADTPDNFQSRRPNTSFCFLDIRSPGLGDTAMYLCATSRDRRQGPPPDTQYFGPGTRLTVL.